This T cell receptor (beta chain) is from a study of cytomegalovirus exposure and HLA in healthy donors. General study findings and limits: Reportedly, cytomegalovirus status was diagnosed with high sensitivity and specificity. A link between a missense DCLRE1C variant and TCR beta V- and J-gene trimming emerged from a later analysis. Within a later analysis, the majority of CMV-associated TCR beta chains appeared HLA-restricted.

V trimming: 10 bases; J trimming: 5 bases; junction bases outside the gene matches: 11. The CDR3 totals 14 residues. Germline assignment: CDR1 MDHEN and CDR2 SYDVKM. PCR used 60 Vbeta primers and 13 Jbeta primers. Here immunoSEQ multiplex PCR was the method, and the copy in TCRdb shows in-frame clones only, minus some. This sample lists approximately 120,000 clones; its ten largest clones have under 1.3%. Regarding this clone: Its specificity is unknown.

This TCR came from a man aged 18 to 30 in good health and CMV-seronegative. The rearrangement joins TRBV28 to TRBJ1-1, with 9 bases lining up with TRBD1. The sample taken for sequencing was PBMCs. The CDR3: CATRGQGPKTEAFF. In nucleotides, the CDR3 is TGTGCCACCCGGGGACAGGGTCCCAAGACTGAAGCTTTCTTT. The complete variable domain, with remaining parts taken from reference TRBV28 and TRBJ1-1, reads DVKVTQSSRYLVKRTGEKVFLECVQDMDHENMFWYRQDPGLGLRLIYFSYDVKMKEKGDIPEGYSVSREKKERFSLILESASTNQTSMYLCATRGQGPKTEAFFGQGTRLTVV.